This is a list of T cell receptor beta chains from one sample in a study of blood T cells in healthy people across ages. One entry per CDR3 protein, called by TCRdb with MiXCR from the 5' RACE reads. The sample has some 890,000 distinct CDR3 sequences, almost 30% seen once. The same data also went into a second study, on T cells of mothers and their children.

The sequenced sample consisted of blood. These receptors originate from a woman aged 40 to 50 in good health. CDR3s leave out the opening cysteine and the closing phenylalanine or tryptophan.

j_call v_call cdr3_aa
TRBJ2-1 TRBV20-1 SAREVAGAHEQF
- TRBV28 AGCGGPLNEQY
TRBJ2-1 TRBV3-1 ASSQAPPGEGEQF
TRBJ1-2 TRBV20-1 SAGRAGQLIYGYT
TRBJ2-5 TRBV11-2 ASSLEGWYIQETQY
TRBJ2-1 TRBV5-6 ASGIQGTEQF
TRBJ1-1 TRBV5-1 ASSAWDSTNTEAF
TRBJ1-5 TRBV2 ASRGVWASEPQH
TRBJ1-1 TRBV20-1 SARGGAKRATTEAF
TRBJ2-7 TRBV2 ASSPGQGMGIGRAQY
TRBJ1-2 TRBV20-1 SATNFRGGRPYGYT
TRBJ1-5 TRBV28 ASSFQGSSNQPQH
TRBJ1-4 TRBV9 ASSVEGGNEKLF
TRBJ2-1 TRBV15 ATSSAPTGNNEQF
TRBJ2-1 TRBV7-8 ASTSRGGAYNEQF
TRBJ1-2 TRBV20-1 SARDSRTYYGYT
TRBJ2-7 TRBV28 ASSLAGGGPGYEQY
TRBJ2-3 TRBV7-9 ASSSRQGRVTDTQY
TRBJ2-5 TRBV27 ASSSGRTLGEETQY
TRBJ1-2 TRBV7-2 ASSLDAGYSYGYT
TRBJ2-1 TRBV7-2 ASSTGQVAYEQF
TRBJ2-7 TRBV30 ALGSGASYEQY
TRBJ2-1 TRBV5-6 ASSLLGNLYNEQF
TRBJ2-1 TRBV24-1 ATSGYEGGNNEQF
TRBJ1-5 TRBV12-3/TRBV12-4 ASSSRYPTGGGQPQH
TRBJ1-6 TRBV5-1 ASSSGPNSPLH
TRBJ2-5 TRBV5-1 ASSLGLAGDLQETQY
TRBJ2-1 TRBV7-2 ASSFSSSGGLGNEQF
TRBJ2-3 TRBV7-2 ASSSRLAGGPSTDTQY
TRBJ2-7 TRBV20-1 SAPRDRNSYEQY
TRBJ2-1 TRBV20-1 SADGQGAYEQF
TRBJ1-5 TRBV20-1 SARNWDGQIVAQH
TRBJ2-6 TRBV5-1 ASRNIFGRDNSGANALT
TRBJ1-1 TRBV19 VSSIGIGREATEAF
TRBJ2-6 TRBV27 VSTQQGGANVLT
TRBJ2-3 TRBV29-1 SAQTSPSTDTQY
TRBJ2-1 TRBV9 ASNTGTAAYNEQF
TRBJ2-5 TRBV4-2 ASSQVGSGATQETQY
TRBJ2-7 TRBV20-1 SASAGLADEQY
TRBJ1-1 TRBV29-1 SVAMNTEAF
TRBJ1-1 TRBV13 ASSLTETNTEAF
TRBJ2-3 TRBV20-1 SARSVSTDTQY
- TRBV18 ASSPTGGMETQY
TRBJ2-7 TRBV20-1 SADTPLRDRGPHEQY
TRBJ1-5 TRBV27 ASRRQGHQPQH
TRBJ1-5 TRBV7-2 ASSLGRSSYEH
TRBJ1-4 TRBV28 ASSLKGDLALF
TRBJ2-1 TRBV6-6 ASSPSETNEQF
TRBJ1-4 TRBV20-1 SAREEGASNEKLF
TRBJ2-1 TRBV6-2/TRBV6-3 AIQSNYNEQF
TRBJ1-1 TRBV6-2/TRBV6-3 ASSYGVDTEAF
TRBJ1-2 TRBV11-2 ASSPGTPPGYGYT
TRBJ2-7 TRBV12-3/TRBV12-4 ASGLGNNEQY